This TCR beta chain was identified during a study of early T cells in non-severe SARS-CoV-2 infection. Unique molecular identifier tags were affixed to discrete cDNA molecules. A single record per CDR3 protein comes from TCRdb applying MiXCR to the 5' RACE reads. The sample holds 25,000 to 35,000 distinct CDR3 sequences, 5.5% to 6.5% seen once. V gave up 1 base and J gave up 0 bases, with 7 bases separating them. The CDR3 consists of 15 residues. This chain uses TRBV12-3 or TRBV12-4 with TRBJ1-3; D is unresolved. The source material was whole blood. This TCR was recovered from an adult who was a healthcare worker with PCR-confirmed SARS-CoV-2 infection or an uninfected control (not recorded which). This chain's CDR3 is CASSLGIFSGNTIYF. The CDR3 bases are TGTGCCAGCAGTTTAGGGATTTTCTCTGGAAACACCATATATTTT.